This TCR beta chain was observed in a study of response to subunit inactivated influenza vaccine. General study results and limits: Few additional T cells are recruited per seasonal influenza vaccination, authors suggested.

TCRdb used MiXCR to reprocess the RT-PCR reads, holding one entry per CDR3 protein. The sample lists roughly 500,000 distinct CDR3 sequences, 16% seen once, with less than 4% in the top ten. Germline CDR1 is SNHLY and CDR2 is FYNNEI. V lost 6 bases, J lost 3 bases, and 4 bases stayed unmatched. The CDR3 is made up of 15 amino acids. A note on this clonotype: Its antigen remains unidentified.

The clonotype originates from a man aged 45 to 70 who received an inactivated influenza vaccine. The chain links TRBV2 to TRBJ1-5; 11 bases map to TRBD1. The specimen comprised CD4+ T cells sorted from PBMCs, sampled less than 30 months after vaccination. The CDR3: CASRGTGGTNQPQHF. The CDR3 region has the DNA TGTGCCAGCAGAGGGACAGGGGGTACCAATCAGCCCCAGCATTTT.